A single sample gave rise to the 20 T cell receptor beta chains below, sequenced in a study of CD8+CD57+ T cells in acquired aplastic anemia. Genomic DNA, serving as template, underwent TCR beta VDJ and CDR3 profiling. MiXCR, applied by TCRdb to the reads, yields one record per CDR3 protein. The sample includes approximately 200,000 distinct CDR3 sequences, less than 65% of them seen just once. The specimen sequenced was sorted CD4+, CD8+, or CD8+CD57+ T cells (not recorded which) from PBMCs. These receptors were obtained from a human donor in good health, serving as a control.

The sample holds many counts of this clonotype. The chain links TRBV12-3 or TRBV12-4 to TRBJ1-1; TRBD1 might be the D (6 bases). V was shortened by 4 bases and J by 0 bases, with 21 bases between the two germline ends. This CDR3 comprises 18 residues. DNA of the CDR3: TGTGCCAGCAGTTCCAAAACAGGGTTAGAGGCACTGAACACTGAAGCTTTCTTT. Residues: CASSSKTGLEALNTEAFF.

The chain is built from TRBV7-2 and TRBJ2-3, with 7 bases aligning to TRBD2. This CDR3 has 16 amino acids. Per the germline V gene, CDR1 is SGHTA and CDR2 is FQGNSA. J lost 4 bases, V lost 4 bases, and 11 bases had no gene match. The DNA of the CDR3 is TGTGCCAGCAGCTCCGCCTTGAGACGGGAGGCAGATACGCAGTATTTT. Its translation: CASSSALRREADTQYF.

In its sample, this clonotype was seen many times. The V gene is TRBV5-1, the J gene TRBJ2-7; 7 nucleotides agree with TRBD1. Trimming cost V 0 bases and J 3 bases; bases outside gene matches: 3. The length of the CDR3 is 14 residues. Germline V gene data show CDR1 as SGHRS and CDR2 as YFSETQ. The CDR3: CASSLGQGFYEQYF. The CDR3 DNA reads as TGCGCCAGCAGCTTGGGACAGGGTTTCTACGAGCAGTACTTC. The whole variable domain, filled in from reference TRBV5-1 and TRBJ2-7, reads KAGVTQTPRYLIKTRGQQVTLSCSPISGHRSVSWYQQTPGQGLQFLFEYFSETQRNKGNFPGRFSGRQFSNSRSEMNVSTLELGDSALYLCASSLGQGFYEQYFGPGTRLTVT.

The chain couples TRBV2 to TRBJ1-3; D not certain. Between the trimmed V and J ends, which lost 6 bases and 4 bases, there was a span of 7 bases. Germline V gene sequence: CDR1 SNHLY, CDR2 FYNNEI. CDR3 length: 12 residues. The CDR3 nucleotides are TGTGCCAGCAGCTCGGAAGGAAACACCATATATTTT. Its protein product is CASSSEGNTIYF.

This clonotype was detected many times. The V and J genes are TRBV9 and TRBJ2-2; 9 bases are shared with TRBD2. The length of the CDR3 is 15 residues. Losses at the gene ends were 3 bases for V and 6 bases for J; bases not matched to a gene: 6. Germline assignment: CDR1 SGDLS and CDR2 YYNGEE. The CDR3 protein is CASSAEGLAPGELFF. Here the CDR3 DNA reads TGTGCCAGCAGCGCCGAGGGACTAGCCCCCGGGGAGCTGTTTTTT. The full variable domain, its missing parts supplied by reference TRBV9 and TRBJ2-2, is DSGVTQTPKHLITATGQRVTLRCSPRSGDLSVYWYQQSLDQGLQFLIQYYNGEERAKGNILERFSAQQFPDLHSELNLSSLELGDSALYFCASSAEGLAPGELFFGEGSRLTVL.

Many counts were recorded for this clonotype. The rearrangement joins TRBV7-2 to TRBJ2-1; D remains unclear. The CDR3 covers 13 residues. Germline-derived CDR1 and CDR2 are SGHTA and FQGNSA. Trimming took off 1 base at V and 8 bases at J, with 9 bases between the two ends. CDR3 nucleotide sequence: TGTGCCAGCAGCTTAGTTTCCGGCGATGAGCAGTTCTTC. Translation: CASSLVSGDEQFF.

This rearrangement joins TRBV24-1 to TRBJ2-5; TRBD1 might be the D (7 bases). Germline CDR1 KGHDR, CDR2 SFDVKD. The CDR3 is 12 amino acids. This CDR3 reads CDPRGAGETQYF. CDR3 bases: TGTGACCCCAGGGGGGCGGGAGAGACCCAGTACTTC.

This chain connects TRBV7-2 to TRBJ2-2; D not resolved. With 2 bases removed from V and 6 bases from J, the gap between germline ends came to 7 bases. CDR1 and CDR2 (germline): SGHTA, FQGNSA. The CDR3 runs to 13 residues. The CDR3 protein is CASSLKQAGELFF. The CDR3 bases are TGTGCCAGCAGCTTAAAGCAGGCCGGGGAGCTGTTTTTT.

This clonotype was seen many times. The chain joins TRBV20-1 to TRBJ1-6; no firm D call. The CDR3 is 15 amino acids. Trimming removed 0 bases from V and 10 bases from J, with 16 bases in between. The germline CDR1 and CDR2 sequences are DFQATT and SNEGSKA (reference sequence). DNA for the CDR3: TGCAGTGCTAGAGATCACCGTCACGTCCCGTCACCCCTCCACTTT. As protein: CSARDHRHVPSPLHF.

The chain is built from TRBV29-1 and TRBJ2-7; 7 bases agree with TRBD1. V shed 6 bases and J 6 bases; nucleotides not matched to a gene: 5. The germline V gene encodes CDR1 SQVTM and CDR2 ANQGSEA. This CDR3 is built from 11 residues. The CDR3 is CSVETGSEQYF. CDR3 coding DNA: TGCAGCGTGGAGACAGGGTCCGAGCAGTACTTC.

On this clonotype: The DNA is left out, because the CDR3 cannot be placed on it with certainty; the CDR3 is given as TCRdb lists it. CDR3 amino acids: CSVEDSALYPCASSPAQGTQYF. The rearrangement links TRBV29-1 to TRBJ2-5; the table names TRBD1, a call not compared with the DNA. Germline V gene sequence: CDR1 SQVTM, CDR2 ANQGSEA. The CDR3 extends over 22 residues, inclusive of both ends.

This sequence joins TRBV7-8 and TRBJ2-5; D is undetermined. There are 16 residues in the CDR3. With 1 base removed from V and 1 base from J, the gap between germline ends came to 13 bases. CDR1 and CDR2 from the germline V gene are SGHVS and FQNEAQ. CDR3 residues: CASSLGQRQRQETQYF. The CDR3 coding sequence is TGTGCCAGCAGCTTAGGGCAGAGGCAGCGCCAAGAGACCCAGTACTTC. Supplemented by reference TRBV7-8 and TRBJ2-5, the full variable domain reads GAGVSQSPRYKVAKRGQDVALRCDPISGHVSLFWYQQALGQGPEFLTYFQNEAQLDKSGLPSDRFFAERPEGSVSTLKIQRTQQEDSAVYLCASSLGQRQRQETQYFGPGTRLLVL.

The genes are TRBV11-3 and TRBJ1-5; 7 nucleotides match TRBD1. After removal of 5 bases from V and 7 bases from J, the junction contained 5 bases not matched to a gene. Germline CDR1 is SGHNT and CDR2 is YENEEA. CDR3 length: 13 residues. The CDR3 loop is CASSPGQAQPQHF. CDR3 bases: TGTGCCAGCAGCCCCGGACAGGCCCAGCCCCAGCATTTT.

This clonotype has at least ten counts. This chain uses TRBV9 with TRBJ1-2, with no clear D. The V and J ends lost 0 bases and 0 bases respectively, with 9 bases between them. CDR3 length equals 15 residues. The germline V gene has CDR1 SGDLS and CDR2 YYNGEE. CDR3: CASSVADGSNYGYTF. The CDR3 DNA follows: TGTGCCAGCAGCGTAGCAGACGGATCTAACTATGGCTACACCTTC. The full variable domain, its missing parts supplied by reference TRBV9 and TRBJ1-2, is DSGVTQTPKHLITATGQRVTLRCSPRSGDLSVYWYQQSLDQGLQFLIQYYNGEERAKGNILERFSAQQFPDLHSELNLSSLELGDSALYFCASSVADGSNYGYTFGSGTRLTVV.

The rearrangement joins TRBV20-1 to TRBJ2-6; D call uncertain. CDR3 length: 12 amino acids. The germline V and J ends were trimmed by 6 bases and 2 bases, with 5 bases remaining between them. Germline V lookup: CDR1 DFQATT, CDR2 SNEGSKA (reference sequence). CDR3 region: CSAQAGANVLTF. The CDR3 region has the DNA TGCAGTGCCCAAGCTGGGGCCAACGTCCTGACTTTC.

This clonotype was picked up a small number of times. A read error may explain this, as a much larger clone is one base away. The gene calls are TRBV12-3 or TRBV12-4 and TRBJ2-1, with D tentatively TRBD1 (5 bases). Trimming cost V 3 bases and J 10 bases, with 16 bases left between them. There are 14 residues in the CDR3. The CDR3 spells CASSFLGVLYEQFF. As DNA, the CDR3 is TGTGCCAGCAGTTTTTTAGGGGTCCTCTACGAGCAGTTCTTC.

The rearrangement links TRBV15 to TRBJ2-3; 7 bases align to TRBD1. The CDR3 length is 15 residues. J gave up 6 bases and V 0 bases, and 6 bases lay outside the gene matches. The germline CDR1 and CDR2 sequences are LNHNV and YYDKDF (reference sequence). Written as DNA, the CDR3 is TGTGCCACCAGCAGAGATGGGACAGTGCGCGATACGCAGTATTTT. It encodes CATSRDGTVRDTQYF.

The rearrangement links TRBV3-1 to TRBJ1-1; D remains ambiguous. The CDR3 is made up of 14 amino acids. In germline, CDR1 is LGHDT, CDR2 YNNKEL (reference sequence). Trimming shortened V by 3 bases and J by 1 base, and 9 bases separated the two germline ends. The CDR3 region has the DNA TGTGCCAGCAGCCAGGCCTTTGAGAACACTGAAGCTTTCTTT. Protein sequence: CASSQAFENTEAFF.

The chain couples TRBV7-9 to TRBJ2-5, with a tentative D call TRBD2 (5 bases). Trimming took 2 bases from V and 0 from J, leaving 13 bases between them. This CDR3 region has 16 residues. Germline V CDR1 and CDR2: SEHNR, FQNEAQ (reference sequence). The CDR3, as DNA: TGTGCCAGCAGCTTAAGGCTTGAGGGCCACCAAGAGACCCAGTACTTC. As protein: CASSLRLEGHQETQYF.

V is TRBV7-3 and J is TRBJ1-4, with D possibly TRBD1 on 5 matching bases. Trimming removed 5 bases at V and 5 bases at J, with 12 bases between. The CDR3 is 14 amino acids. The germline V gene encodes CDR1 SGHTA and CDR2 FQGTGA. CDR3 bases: TGTGCCAGCAGCGTGGCGGGGGTCAATGAAAAACTGTTTTTT. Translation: CASSVAGVNEKLFF.